This T cell receptor beta chain is from a study of early T cells in non-severe SARS-CoV-2 infection. Study in general: Sequenced material consisted of bulk RNA (from unsorted whole blood), and chains were unpaired.

This clonotype was detected ten times or more. The antigen is unknown. Trimming stripped 3 bases from V and 2 bases from J, with 11 bases between. Germline CDR1 reads LGHDT; CDR2 reads YNNKEL (reference sequence). The CDR3 loop spans 15 amino acids. Whole-study findings and limits: The VDJdb matching leaned toward anti-spike CD8 responses and overlooked private and CD4 specificities.

Individual cDNA molecules received unique molecular identifiers. TCRdb recomputed calls from the 5' RACE reads with MiXCR, one row per CDR3 protein. The sample shows approximately 70,000 distinct CDR3 sequences, approximately 12% of them seen only once. This sequence originates from an adult who was a healthcare worker with PCR-confirmed SARS-CoV-2 infection or an uninfected control (not recorded which). Sequences were obtained from whole blood. The chain recombines TRBV3-1 with TRBJ2-1; possibly TRBD1 for D (6 bases). The CDR3 DNA reads TGTGCCAGCAGCCACGACAGGCTCGCCTACAATGAGCAGTTCTTC. Translation gives CASSHDRLAYNEQFF.